This TCR beta chain derives from a study of blood T cell repertoires in COVID-19. Study as a whole: Specimens from acute and convalescent COVID-19 originated in the United States, Italy and Spain. Sample material is recorded as cDNA or gDNA derived from T cells, B-cell-depleted T cells, or PBMCs.

The CDR3 has 14 residues. Germline-derived CDR1 and CDR2 are MNHEY and SVGAGI. The trim removed 6 bases at V and 2 bases at J, leaving 1 base unmatched. Original processing notes: By means of reference gene primer amplification, nucleated cell counts were estimated. The repertoire was sequenced with immunoSEQ multiplex PCR; TCRdb's copy has only in-frame clones and lacks some. V, J and clone size were drawn from that table, and D and trimming were deduced from the DNA. The table includes about 180,000 clones, approximately 85% detected once. Sequencing used peripheral blood. This chain joins TRBV6-5 and TRBJ2-7, with TRBD2 matching over 13 bases. The sequence came from a man in his 60s with acute or convalescent COVID-19. The CDR3 here is CASSGLAGAYEQYF. Here the CDR3 DNA reads TGTGCCAGCAGCGGACTAGCGGGAGCCTACGAGCAGTACTTC.